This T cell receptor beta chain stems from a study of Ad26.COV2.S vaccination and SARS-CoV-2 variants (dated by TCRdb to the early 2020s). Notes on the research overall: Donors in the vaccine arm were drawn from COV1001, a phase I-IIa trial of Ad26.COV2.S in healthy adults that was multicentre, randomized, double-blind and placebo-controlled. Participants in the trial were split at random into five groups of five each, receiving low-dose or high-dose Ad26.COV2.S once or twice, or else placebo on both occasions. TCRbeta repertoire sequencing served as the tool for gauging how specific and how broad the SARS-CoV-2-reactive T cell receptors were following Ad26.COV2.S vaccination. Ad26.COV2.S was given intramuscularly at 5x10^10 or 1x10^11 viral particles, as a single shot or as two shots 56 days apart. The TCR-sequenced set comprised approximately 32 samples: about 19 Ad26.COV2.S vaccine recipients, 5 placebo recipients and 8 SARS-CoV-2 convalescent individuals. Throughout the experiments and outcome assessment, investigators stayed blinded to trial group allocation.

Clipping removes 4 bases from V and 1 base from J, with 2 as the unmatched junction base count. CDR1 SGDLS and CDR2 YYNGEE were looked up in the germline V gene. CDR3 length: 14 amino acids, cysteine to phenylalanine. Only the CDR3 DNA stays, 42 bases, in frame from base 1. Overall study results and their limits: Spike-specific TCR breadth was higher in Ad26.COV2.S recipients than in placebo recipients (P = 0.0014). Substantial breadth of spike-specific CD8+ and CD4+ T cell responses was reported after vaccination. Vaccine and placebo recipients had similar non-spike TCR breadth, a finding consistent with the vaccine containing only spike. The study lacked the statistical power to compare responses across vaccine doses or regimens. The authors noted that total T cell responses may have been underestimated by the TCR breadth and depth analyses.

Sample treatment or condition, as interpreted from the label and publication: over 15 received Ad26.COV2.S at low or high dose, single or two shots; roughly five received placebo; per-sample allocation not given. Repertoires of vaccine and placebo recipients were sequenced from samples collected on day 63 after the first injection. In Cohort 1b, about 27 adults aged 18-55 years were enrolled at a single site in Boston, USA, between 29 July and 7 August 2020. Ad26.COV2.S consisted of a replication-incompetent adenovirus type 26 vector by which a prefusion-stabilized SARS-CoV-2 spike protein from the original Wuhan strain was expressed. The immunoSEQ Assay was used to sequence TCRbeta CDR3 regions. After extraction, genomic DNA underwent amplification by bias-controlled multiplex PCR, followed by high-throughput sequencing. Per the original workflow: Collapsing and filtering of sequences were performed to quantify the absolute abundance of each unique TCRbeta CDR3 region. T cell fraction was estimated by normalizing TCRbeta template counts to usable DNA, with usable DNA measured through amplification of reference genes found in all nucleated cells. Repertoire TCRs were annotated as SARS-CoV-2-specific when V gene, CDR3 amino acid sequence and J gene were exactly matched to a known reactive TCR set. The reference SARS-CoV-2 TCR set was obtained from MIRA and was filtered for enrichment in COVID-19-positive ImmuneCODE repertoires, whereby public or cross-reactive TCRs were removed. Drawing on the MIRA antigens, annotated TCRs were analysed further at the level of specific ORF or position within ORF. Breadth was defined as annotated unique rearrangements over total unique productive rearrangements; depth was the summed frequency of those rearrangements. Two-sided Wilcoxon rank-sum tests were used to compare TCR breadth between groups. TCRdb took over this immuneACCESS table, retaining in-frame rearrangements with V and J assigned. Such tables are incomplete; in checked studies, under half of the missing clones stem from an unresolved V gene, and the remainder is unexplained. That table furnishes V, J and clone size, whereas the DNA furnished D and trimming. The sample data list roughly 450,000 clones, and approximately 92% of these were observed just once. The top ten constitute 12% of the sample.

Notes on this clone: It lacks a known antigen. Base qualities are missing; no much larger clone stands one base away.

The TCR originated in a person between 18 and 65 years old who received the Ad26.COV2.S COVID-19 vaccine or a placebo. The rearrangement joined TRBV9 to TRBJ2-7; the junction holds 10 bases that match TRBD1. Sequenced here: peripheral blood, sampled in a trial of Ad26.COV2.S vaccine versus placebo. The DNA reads TGTGCCAGCAGCATGGACAGGGGGTCCTACGAGCAGTACTTC. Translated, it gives CASSMDRGSYEQYF.